A selection of T cell receptor beta chains follows, all from one sample in a study of Ad26.COV2.S vaccination and SARS-CoV-2 variants. Sequencing used immunoSEQ multiplex PCR; TCRdb keeps in-frame clones, though not all of them. The sample shows roughly 350,000 clones, around 90% of them seen only once. The sample in question was peripheral blood, obtained in a trial of Ad26.COV2.S vaccine versus placebo. These receptor sequences come from a person between 18 and 65 years old who received the Ad26.COV2.S COVID-19 vaccine or a placebo. CDR3s include the opening cysteine and the closing phenylalanine or tryptophan. The D gene is left open where the match is weak. Some rows mark clone size as missing; the rest say once, few, many or name a class of expanded clone.

-	-	TRBV2	TRBJ1-2	CASSEGQGLTLNYGYTF	TGTGCCAGCAGTGAGGGTCAGGGTTTGACCTTAAACTATGGCTACACCTTC
-	-	TRBV27	TRBJ1-5	CASSLSAAALTYSNQPQHF	TGTGCCAGCAGTTTATCGGCGGCAGCTCTTACTTATAGCAATCAGCCCCAGCATTTT
-	TRBD1	TRBV15	TRBJ1-5	CATSGIDRGRDNQPQHF	TGTGCCACCAGCGGCATAGACAGGGGGCGAGACAATCAGCCCCAGCATTTT
few	TRBD1	TRBV5-1	TRBJ1-4	CASSPWDSSTNEKLFF	TGCGCCAGCAGCCCCTGGGACAGTTCAACTAATGAAAAACTGTTTTTT
-	-	TRBV28	TRBJ2-3	CASSEEPQWAQYF	TGTGCCAGCAGTGAAGAACCTCAATGGGCGCAGTATTTT
-	-	TRBV7-8	TRBJ1-5	CASSLIDQPQHF	TGTGCCAGCAGCTTGATAGATCAGCCCCAGCATTTT
-	TRBD1	TRBV4-1	TRBJ1-5	CASSQDQGDYQPQHF	TGCGCCAGCAGCCAAGATCAGGGGGATTATCAGCCCCAGCATTTT
-	-	TRBV14	TRBJ1-1	CASSTSFAGTEAFF	TGTGCCAGCAGCACTAGTTTTGCGGGCACTGAAGCTTTCTTT
-	-	TRBV19	TRBJ2-7	CASSIEERTYEQYF	TGTGCCAGTAGTATAGAAGAACGTACCTACGAGCAGTACTTC
once	TRBD2	TRBV3-1/TRBV3-2	TRBJ2-7	CASSQDRGVTYEQYF	TGTGCCAGCAGCCAAGACCGGGGGGTAACCTACGAGCAGTACTTC
-	-	TRBV29-1	TRBJ2-4	CSVEVTGSAKNIQYF	TGCAGCGTTGAAGTAACAGGGTCTGCCAAAAACATTCAGTACTTC
-	-	TRBV6-2/TRBV6-3	TRBJ1-5	CASSYDPSNQPQHF	TGTGCCAGCAGTTACGACCCAAGCAATCAGCCCCAGCATTTT
-	-	TRBV30	TRBJ2-7	CAWTLGTEGGEQYF	TGTGCCTGGACCCTTGGGACAGAGGGGGGCGAGCAGTACTTC
-	-	TRBV3-1/TRBV3-2	TRBJ1-5	CASSQADSPNQPQHF	TGTGCCAGCAGCCAAGCGGACTCGCCGAATCAGCCCCAGCATTTT
-	-	TRBV21-1	TRBJ2-7	CASSPSQGAIHEQYF	TGTGCCAGCAGCCCTTCACAGGGGGCGATCCACGAGCAGTACTTC
-	TRBD1	TRBV19	TRBJ1-1	CASSMAPDRLAEAFF	TGTGCCAGTAGTATGGCCCCGGACAGGTTAGCTGAAGCTTTCTTT
-	TRBD1	TRBV7-6	TRBJ1-1	CASSSTGVWRNTEAFF	TGTGCCAGCAGCTCGACAGGGGTTTGGCGGAACACTGAAGCTTTCTTT
-	-	TRBV10-3	TRBJ2-1	CAISEMGPDTILYNEQFF	TGTGCCATCAGTGAGATGGGGCCCGATACAATCCTATACAATGAGCAGTTCTTC
-	-	TRBV11-2	TRBJ1-6	CASSLEFRGGPLHF	TGTGCCAGCAGCTTAGAGTTTCGGGGTGGACCCCTCCACTTT
few	-	TRBV14	TRBJ2-1	CASSQSLGGEEQFF	TGTGCCAGCAGCCAATCATTGGGGGGCGAAGAGCAGTTCTTC
-	-	TRBV19	TRBJ2-5	CASSQTVQETQYF	TGTGCCAGTAGTCAGACAGTTCAAGAGACCCAGTACTTC
-	TRBD1	TRBV27	TRBJ1-2	CASSLEGAGTGGFDGYTF	TGTGCCAGCAGTCTAGAAGGAGCCGGGACAGGGGGTTTTGATGGCTACACCTTC
-	TRBD2	TRBV28	TRBJ2-7	CASSFLAGWSYEQYF	TGTGCCAGCAGTTTCCTAGCGGGATGGTCCTACGAGCAGTACTTC
-	-	TRBV9	TRBJ1-3	CASSPHLGSSGNTIYF	TGTGCCAGCAGCCCTCACTTAGGTTCGTCTGGAAACACCATATATTTT
-	-	TRBV6-5	TRBJ1-2	CASSKDRAAGYGYTF	TGTGCCAGCAGTAAGGACCGAGCGGCTGGTTATGGCTACACCTTC
once	-	TRBV15	TRBJ2-7	CATSREFSRVYEQYF	TGTGCCACCAGCAGAGAGTTTTCGAGGGTCTACGAGCAGTACTTC
-	-	TRBV27	TRBJ1-5	CASSNRQRGQPQHF	TGTGCCAGCAGTAACCGACAGCGGGGTCAGCCCCAGCATTTT
-	-	TRBV19	TRBJ1-3	CASSPSQSFSGNTIYF	TGTGCCAGTAGTCCCTCACAGTCTTTCTCTGGAAACACCATATATTTT
few	-	TRBV7-8	TRBJ1-3	CASSLDGSAARNTIYF	TGTGCCAGCAGCTTAGACGGCTCGGCAGCTAGAAACACCATATATTTT
few	-	TRBV4-3	TRBJ2-7	CASSLLGGADYEQYF	TGCGCCAGCAGCCTGCTCGGGGGTGCTGACTACGAGCAGTACTTC
-	-	TRBV15	TRBJ2-1	CATSRMGISEQFF	TGTGCCACCAGTAGGATGGGAATTAGTGAGCAGTTCTTC
-	-	TRBV5-5	TRBJ2-5	CASSSTWGRETQYF	TGTGCCAGCAGCTCTACGTGGGGGAGGGAGACCCAGTACTTC
-	-	TRBV7-3	TRBJ1-5	CASSSPSPNQPQHF	TGTGCCAGCAGCTCCCCCAGCCCCAATCAGCCCCAGCATTTT
-	TRBD1	TRBV9	TRBJ1-3	CASSVRQGDSGNTIYF	TGTGCCAGCAGCGTAAGACAGGGAGACTCTGGAAACACCATATATTTT
-	TRBD1	TRBV7-2	TRBJ1-5	CASSLFGQVNQPQHF	TGTGCCAGCAGCTTATTCGGACAGGTAAATCAGCCCCAGCATTTT
-	-	TRBV6-1	TRBJ2-2	CASSEGPRGAGELFF	TGTGCCAGCAGTGAAGGACCGCGCGGAGCCGGGGAGCTGTTTTTT
-	TRBD1	TRBV4-1	TRBJ2-1	CASSRGGSSYNEQFF	TGCGCCAGCAGCCGAGGGGGCAGCTCCTACAATGAGCAGTTCTTC
-	-	TRBV3-1/TRBV3-2	TRBJ2-2	CASSQRGELFF	TGTGCCAGCAGCCAAAGGGGGGAGCTGTTTTTT
-	TRBD1	TRBV6-2/TRBV6-3	TRBJ1-1	CASSPRTGAWRENTEAFF	TGTGCCAGCAGCCCCAGGACAGGGGCCTGGCGGGAGAACACTGAAGCTTTCTTT
-	-	TRBV9	TRBJ2-3	CASSATGVITDTQYF	TGTGCCAGCAGCGCAACCGGGGTTATCACAGATACGCAGTATTTT
-	-	TRBV18	TRBJ2-5	CASSPRVGSRGETQYF	TGTGCCAGCTCACCTCGGGTAGGATCCAGGGGAGAGACCCAGTACTTC
-	-	TRBV28	TRBJ2-7	CASSWPGEVSEQYF	TGTGCCAGCAGTTGGCCGGGAGAGGTGTCCGAGCAGTACTTC
-	-	TRBV5-4	TRBJ1-3	CASSSSQNLRDTIYF	TGTGCCAGCAGCTCGTCTCAAAATTTAAGAGACACCATATATTTT
-	TRBD2	TRBV28	TRBJ2-4	CASSLALAGGGKNIQYF	TGTGCCAGCAGTTTAGCTCTAGCGGGAGGCGGTAAAAACATTCAGTACTTC
few	-	TRBV11-2	TRBJ1-1	CASSLDANTEAFF	TGTGCCAGCAGCTTAGACGCGAACACTGAAGCTTTCTTT
once	-	TRBV7-2	TRBJ1-6	CASSLENSPLHF	TGTGCCAGCAGCTTAGAGAATTCACCCCTCCACTTT
-	-	TRBV4-3	TRBJ2-1	CASSQGVTTEQFF	TGCGCCAGCAGCCAAGGGGTGACTACTGAGCAGTTCTTC
once	TRBD1	TRBV19	TRBJ2-1	CASSVGTGGFNEQFF	TGTGCCAGTAGTGTCGGGACAGGGGGCTTCAATGAGCAGTTCTTC
-	-	TRBV7-9	TRBJ2-1	CASTPHSLTGRGEQFF	TGTGCCAGCACCCCCCACTCGTTGACAGGCCGGGGTGAGCAGTTCTTC
once	TRBD2	TRBV27	TRBJ2-7	CASSWASGSEQYF	TGTGCCAGCAGTTGGGCTAGCGGGAGCGAGCAGTACTTC
few	TRBD1	TRBV12-5	TRBJ2-7	CASGLNQGAYEQYF	TGTGCTAGTGGTTTGAACCAGGGGGCCTACGAGCAGTACTTC
-	TRBD2	TRBV18	TRBJ2-3	CAGLGLAGADTQYF	TGTGCCGGACTGGGACTAGCGGGCGCCGATACGCAGTATTTT
once	-	TRBV7-6	TRBJ2-2	CASSLGSAGRTGELFF	TGTGCCAGCAGCTTAGGTTCGGCCGGGAGAACCGGGGAGCTGTTTTTT